The clone carrying this T cell receptor beta chain was detected many times. Its antigen remains unknown. This sample is drawn from a study of CD8+CD57+ T cells in acquired aplastic anemia. Across the whole study: Sorted CD4+ and CD8+ cells gave an average of roughly 3.3 ug of DNA. Healthy donors had, on average, roughly 9.8 million reads for their CD4+ cells. Study-wide points: Patients and controls were found to share twenty-nine CD8+ CDR3 sequences. CD8+ Simpson's diversity did not differ significantly between patients and controls.

Germline CDR1 SGHTA, CDR2 FQGNSA. The CDR3 sequence is 17 residues long. The germline V and J ends were trimmed by 6 bases and 0 bases, with 20 bases remaining between them. Profiles of TCR beta VDJ and CDR3 were generated from a genomic DNA template. Each CDR3 protein gets one entry after TCRdb re-called the reads with MiXCR. The data contain about 110,000 distinct CDR3 sequences, around 49% of them seen just once; the ten biggest clones take up about 32%. This receptor was taken from a human donor in good health, serving as a control. Sequencing input: sorted CD4+, CD8+, or CD8+CD57+ T cells (not recorded which) from PBMCs. The V and J genes are TRBV7-2 and TRBJ1-1, with a tentative D call TRBD1 (5 bases). This chain's CDR3 is CASSRIRDVYMNTEAFF. The CDR3 DNA sequence: TGTGCCAGCAGTCGAATCCGGGACGTATACATGAACACTGAAGCTTTCTTT.